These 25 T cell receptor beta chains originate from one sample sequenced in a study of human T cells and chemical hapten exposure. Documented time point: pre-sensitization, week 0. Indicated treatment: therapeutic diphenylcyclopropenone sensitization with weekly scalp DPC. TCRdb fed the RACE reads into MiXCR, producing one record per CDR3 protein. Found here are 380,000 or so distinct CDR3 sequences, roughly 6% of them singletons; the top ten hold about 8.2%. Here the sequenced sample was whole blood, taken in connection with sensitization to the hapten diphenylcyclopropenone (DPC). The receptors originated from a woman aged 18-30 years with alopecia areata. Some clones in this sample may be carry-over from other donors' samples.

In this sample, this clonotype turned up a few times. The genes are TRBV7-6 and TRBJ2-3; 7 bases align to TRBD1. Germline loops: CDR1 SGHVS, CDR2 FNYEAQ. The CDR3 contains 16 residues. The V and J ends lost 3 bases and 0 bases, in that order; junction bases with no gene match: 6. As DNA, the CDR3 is TGTGCCAGCAGCTTGCCCGGGACAGCTAGCACAGATACGCAGTATTTT. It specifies CASSLPGTASTDTQYF. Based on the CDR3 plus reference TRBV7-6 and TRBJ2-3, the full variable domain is GAGVSQSPRYKVTKRGQDVALRCDPISGHVSLYWYRQALGQGPEFLTYFNYEAQQDKSGLPNDRFSAERPEGSISTLTIQRTEQRDSAMYRCASSLPGTASTDTQYFGPGTRLTVL.

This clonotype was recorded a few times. CDR3 sequence reads: CASSREGSSDTQYF. CDR3 nucleotides: TGCGCCAGCAGCCGTGAGGGATCCTCAGATACGCAGTATTTT. The rearrangement joins TRBV5-1 to TRBJ2-3; tentatively, D is TRBD2 (5 bases). The V gene's germline CDR1 is SGHRS and CDR2 YFSETQ. CDR3 size: 14 residues. The ends were cut back, 4 bases at V and 4 bases at J, with 13 bases in the middle.

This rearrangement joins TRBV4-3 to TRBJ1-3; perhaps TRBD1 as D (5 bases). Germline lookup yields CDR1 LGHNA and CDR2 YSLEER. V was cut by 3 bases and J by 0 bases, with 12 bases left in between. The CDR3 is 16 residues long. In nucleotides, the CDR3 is TGCGCCAGCAGCCAGTGGCAGGGAACCTCTGGAAACACCATATATTTT. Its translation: CASSQWQGTSGNTIYF.

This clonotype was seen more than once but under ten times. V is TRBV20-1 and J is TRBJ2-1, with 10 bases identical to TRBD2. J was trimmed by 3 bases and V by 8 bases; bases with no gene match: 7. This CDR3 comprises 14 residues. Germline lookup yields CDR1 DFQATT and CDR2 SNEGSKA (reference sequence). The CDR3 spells CSPYSGGSYNEQFF. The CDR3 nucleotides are TGCAGTCCATATAGCGGGGGGAGCTACAATGAGCAGTTCTTC.

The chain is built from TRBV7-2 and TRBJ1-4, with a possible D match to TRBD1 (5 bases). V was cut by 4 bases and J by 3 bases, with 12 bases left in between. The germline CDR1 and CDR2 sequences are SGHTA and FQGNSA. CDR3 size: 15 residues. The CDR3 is CASSSRGAANEKLFF. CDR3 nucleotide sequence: TGTGCCAGCAGCTCTAGGGGAGCAGCTAATGAAAAACTGTTTTTT.

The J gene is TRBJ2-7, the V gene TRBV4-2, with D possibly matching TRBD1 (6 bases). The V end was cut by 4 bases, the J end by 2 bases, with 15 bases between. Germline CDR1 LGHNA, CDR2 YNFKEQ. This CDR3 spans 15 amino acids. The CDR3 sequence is CASSLGTPEPYEQYF. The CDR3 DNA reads TGTGCCAGCAGCCTCGGGACACCCGAACCCTACGAGCAGTACTTC.

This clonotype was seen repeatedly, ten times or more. The CDR3 coding sequence is TGTGCCAGCAGTTTCCAGGATAGCACAGATACGCAGTATTTT. It specifies CASSFQDSTDTQYF. This chain joins TRBV6-6 and TRBJ2-3; unclear D gene. Trimming took off 4 bases at V and 0 bases at J, with 8 bases between the two ends. Germline V CDR1 and CDR2: MNHNY, SVGAGI (reference sequence). CDR3 size: 14 residues.

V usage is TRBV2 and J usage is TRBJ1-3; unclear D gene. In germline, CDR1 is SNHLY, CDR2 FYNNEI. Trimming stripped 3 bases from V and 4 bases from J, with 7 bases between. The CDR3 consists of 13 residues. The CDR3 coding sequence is TGTGCCAGCAGTGAGGGGTTCGGAAACACCATATATTTT. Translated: CASSEGFGNTIYF.

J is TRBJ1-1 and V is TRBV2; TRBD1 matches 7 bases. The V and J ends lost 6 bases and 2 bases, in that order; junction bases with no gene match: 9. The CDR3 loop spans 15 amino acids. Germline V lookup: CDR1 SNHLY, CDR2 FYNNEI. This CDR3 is CASSATGATNTEAFF. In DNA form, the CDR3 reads TGTGCCAGCAGCGCTACAGGGGCGACTAACACTGAAGCTTTCTTT. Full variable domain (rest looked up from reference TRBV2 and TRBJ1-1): EPEVTQTPSHQVTQMGQEVILRCVPISNHLYFYWYRQILGQKVEFLVSFYNNEISEKSEIFDDQFSVERPDGSNFTLKIRSTKLEDSAMYFCASSATGATNTEAFFGQGTRLTVV.

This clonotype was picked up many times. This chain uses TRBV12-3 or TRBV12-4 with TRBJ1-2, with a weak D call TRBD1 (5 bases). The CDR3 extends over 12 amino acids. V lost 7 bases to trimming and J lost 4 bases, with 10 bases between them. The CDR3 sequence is CASNRQGYGYTF. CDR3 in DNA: TGTGCCAGCAACCGGCAGGGCTATGGCTACACCTTC.

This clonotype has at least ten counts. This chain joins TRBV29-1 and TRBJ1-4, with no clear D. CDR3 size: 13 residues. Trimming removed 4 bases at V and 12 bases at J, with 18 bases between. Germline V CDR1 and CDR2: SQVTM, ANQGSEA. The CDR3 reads CSVVVGSFEELFF. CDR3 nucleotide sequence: TGCAGCGTTGTGGTTGGATCCTTCGAGGAACTGTTTTTT.

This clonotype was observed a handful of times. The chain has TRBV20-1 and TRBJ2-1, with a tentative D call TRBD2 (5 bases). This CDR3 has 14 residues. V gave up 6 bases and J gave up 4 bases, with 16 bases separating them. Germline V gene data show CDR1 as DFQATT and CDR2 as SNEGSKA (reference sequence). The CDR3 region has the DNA TGCAGTGCCTCGAGAGTAACTAGTTACAATGAGCAGTTCTTC. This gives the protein CSASRVTSYNEQFF.

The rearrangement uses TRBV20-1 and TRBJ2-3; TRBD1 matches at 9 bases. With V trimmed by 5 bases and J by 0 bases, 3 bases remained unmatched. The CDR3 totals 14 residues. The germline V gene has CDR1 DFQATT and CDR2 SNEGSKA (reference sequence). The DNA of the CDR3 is TGCAGTGCTCCACAGGGGGCTAGCACAGATACGCAGTATTTT. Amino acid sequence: CSAPQGASTDTQYF.

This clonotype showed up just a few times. CDR3 coding DNA: TGCAGTGCTCGTAGCGGGGGAAACACCGGGGAGCTGTTTTTT. This sequence encodes CSARSGGNTGELFF. The rearrangement uses TRBV20-1 and TRBJ2-2, with 9 bases matching TRBD2. Germline CDR1 DFQATT, CDR2 SNEGSKA (reference sequence). CDR3 length: 14 amino acids. Trimming took 5 bases from V and 2 from J; bases not matched to a gene: 3.

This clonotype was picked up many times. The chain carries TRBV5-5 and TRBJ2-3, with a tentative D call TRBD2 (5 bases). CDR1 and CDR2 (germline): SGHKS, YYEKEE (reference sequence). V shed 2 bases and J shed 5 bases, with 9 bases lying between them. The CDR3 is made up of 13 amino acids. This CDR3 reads CASSFREGDTQYF. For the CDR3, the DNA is TGTGCCAGCAGCTTTCGTGAGGGAGATACGCAGTATTTT.

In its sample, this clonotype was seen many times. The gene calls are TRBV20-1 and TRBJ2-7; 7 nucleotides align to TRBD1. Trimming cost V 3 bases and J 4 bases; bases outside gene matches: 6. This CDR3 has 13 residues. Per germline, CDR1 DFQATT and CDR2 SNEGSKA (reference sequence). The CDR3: CSASETGMYEQYF. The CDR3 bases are TGCAGTGCTAGTGAGACAGGGATGTACGAGCAGTACTTC.

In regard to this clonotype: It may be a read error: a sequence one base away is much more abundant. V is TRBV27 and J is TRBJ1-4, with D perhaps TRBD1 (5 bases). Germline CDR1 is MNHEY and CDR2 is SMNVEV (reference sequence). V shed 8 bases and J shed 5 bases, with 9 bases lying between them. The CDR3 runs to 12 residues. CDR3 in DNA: TGTGCCAGCGGGCGGGGGAATGAAAAACTGTTTTTT. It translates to CASGRGNEKLFF.

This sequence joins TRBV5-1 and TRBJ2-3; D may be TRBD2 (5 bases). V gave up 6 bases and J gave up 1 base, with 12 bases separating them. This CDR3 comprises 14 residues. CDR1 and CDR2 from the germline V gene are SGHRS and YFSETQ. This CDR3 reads CASKSYGGTDTQYF. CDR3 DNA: TGCGCCAGCAAGTCTTACGGGGGCACAGATACGCAGTATTTT. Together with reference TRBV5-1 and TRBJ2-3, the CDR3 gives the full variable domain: KAGVTQTPRYLIKTRGQQVTLSCSPISGHRSVSWYQQTPGQGLQFLFEYFSETQRNKGNFPGRFSGRQFSNSRSEMNVSTLELGDSALYLCASKSYGGTDTQYFGPGTRLTVL.

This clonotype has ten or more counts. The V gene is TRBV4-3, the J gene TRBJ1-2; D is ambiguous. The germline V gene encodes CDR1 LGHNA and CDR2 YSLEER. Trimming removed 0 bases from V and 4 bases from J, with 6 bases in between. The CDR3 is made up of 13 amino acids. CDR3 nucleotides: TGCGCCAGCAGCCAAGACAGACCCTATGGCTACACCTTC. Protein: CASSQDRPYGYTF.

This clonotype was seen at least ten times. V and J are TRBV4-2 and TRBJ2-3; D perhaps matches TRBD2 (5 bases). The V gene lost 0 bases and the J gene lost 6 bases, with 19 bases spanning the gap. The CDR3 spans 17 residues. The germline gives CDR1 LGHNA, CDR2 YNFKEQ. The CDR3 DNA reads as TGTGCCAGCAGCCAAGATCTGGACTCCTACCTTGGGGATACGCAGTATTTT. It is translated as CASSQDLDSYLGDTQYF.

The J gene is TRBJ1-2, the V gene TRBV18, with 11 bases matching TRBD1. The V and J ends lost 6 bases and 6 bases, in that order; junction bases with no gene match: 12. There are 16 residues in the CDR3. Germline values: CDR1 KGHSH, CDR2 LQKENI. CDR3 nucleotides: TGTGCCAGCTCCCTCCAAGTCCCGGGACAGGGGGATGGCTACACCTTC. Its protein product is CASSLQVPGQGDGYTF.

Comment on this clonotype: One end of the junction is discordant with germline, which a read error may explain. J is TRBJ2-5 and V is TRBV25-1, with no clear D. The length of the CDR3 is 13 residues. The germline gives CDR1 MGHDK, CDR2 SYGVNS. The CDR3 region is CASNELSQETQYF. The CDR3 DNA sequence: TGTGCCAGCAATGAACTCAGCCAAGAGACCCAGTACTTC. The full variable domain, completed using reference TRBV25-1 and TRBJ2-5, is EADIYQTPRYLVIGTGKKITLECSQTMGHDKMYWYQQDPGMELHLIHYSYGVNSTEKGDLSSESTVSRIRTEHFPLTLESARPSHTSQYLCASNELSQETQYFGPGTRLLVL.

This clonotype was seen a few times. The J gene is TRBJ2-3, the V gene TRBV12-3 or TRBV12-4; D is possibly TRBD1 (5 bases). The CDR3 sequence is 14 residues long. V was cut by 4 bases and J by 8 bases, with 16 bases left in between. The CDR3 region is CASSSPARGTTQYF. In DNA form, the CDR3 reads TGTGCCAGCAGTTCGCCCGCTAGGGGAACTACGCAGTATTTT.

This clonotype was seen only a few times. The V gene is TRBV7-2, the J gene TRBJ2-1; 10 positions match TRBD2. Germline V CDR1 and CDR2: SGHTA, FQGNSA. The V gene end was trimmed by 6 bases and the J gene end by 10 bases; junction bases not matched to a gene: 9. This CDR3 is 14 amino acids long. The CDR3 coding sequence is TGTGCCAGCAGACGAAGCGGGGGGGCCCCCGAGCAGTTCTTC. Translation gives CASRRSGGAPEQFF.

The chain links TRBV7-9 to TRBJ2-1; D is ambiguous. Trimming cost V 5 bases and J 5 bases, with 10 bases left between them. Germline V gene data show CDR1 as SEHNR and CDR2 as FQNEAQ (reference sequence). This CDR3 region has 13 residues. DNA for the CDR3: TGTGCCAGCAGCATCGGACCGAACAATGAGCAGTTCTTC. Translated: CASSIGPNNEQFF. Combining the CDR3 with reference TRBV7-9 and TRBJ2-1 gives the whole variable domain DTGVSQNPRHKITKRGQNVTFRCDPISEHNRLYWYRQTLGQGPEFLTYFQNEAQLEKSRLLSDRFSAERPKGSFSTLEIQRTEQGDSAMYLCASSIGPNNEQFFGPGTRLTVL.